This T cell receptor (beta chain) was documented in a study of T-cell reconstitution after alpha-beta-depleted transplantation in children (dated by TCRdb to 2016 to 2017). Regarding the study in general: Using TCR repertoire profiling, the study followed T-cell immune reconstitution in a quantitative way in children after TCRalphabeta/CD19-depleted allogeneic hematopoietic cell transplantation.

Library preparation was by PCR. Instrument on record: Illumina HiSeq 2500. TCR libraries were prepared with molecular barcoding, using unique molecular identifiers to normalize TCRbeta repertoire quantification. The public reads were quality trimmed at Q25 with fastp and then assembled into clones with MiXCR by TCRdb, keeping productive beta chains. Rows merge per CDR3 protein into single entries with the most common DNA and genes. For this sample there are approximately 400,000 distinct CDR3 sequences; about 11% appear just once. The top ten constitute nearly 5.5% of the sample. CDR1 and CDR2 are read off the germline V gene (reference sequence) as WNHNN and SYGVQD. The CDR3 contains 14 residues, cysteine and phenylalanine counted. The entry retains the CDR3 DNA only, 42 bases that are in frame from base 1. V is pared back by 2 bases and J by 4 bases, with 12 bases lying between the germline termini.

About this clonotype: There is no known antigen for this receptor. Base-call qualities are not available, and no considerably larger clone is one nucleotide away.

Specimen: PBMCs from the stem cell graft donor, collected from the stem cell graft. The sequence derives from a human donor who donated a stem cell graft to a child with acute myeloid leukemia. The sequence joins TRBV10-1 to TRBJ2-7; the D segment could be TRBD2, given 6 matching bases. The DNA reads as follows: TGCGCCAGCAGTGAGCCGGGGGTTCTTTACGAGCAGTACTTC. Its protein reads: CASSEPGVLYEQYF.